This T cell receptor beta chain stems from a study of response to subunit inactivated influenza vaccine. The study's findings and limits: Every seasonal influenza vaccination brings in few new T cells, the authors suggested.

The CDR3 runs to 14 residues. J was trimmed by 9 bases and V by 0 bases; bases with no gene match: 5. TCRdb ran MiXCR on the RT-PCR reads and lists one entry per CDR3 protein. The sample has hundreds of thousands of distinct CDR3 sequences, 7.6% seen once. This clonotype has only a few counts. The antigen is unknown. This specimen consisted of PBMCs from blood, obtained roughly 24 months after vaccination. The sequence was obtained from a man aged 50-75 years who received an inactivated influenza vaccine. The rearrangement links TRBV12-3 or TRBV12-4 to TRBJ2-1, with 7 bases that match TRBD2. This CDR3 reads CASSLAGGPLEQFF. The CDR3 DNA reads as TGTGCCAGCAGTTTAGCGGGAGGGCCCCTTGAGCAGTTCTTC.